This T cell receptor beta chain was captured in a study of a mutant IDH1 vaccine in newly diagnosed glioma. Libraries were prepared by immunoSEQ multiplex PCR; TCRdb keeps only in-frame clonotypes and omits some of them. The repertoire holds roughly 70,000 clones, with around 84% as singletons. Points on this clone: The antigen remains undetermined.

Overall study results and limits: Top-clonotype changes in peripheral T cells seemed unrelated to pseudoprogression. Patients mounted vaccine-induced immune responses in about 93% of cases.

Time point indicated: week 11, during vaccination. It was 300 ug of mutant IDH1 20-mer peptide that made up each vaccine dose, given with topical imiquimod. Trimming took 6 bases from V and 5 from J, leaving 13 bases between them. The CDR3 totals 12 residues. Germline V gives CDR1 SQVTM, CDR2 ANQGSEA. The starting material was PBMCs, obtained from a glioma patient whose treatment included an IDH1 peptide vaccine. The sequence derives from a woman in her forties or fifties with glioma. The chain links TRBV29-1 to TRBJ1-2; D is undetermined. CDR3 loop: CSVPMGKYGYTF. The DNA for the CDR3 is TGCAGCGTGCCGATGGGAAAGTATGGCTACACCTTC.